This entry features one TCR beta chain sequence. The antigen remains undetermined. The sample is drawn from a study of beta chain features in type 1 diabetes. CDR1 and CDR2 from the germline V gene are SGHTA and FQGTGA. The CDR3 has 19 residues. The germline V and J ends were trimmed by 5 bases and 10 bases, with 33 bases remaining between them. Of the isolated RNA, all was reverse transcribed, and so the sequenced material was expressed TCRB transcripts. Sequencing was performed with immunoSEQ multiplex PCR; in TCRdb, only in-frame clones are kept and a portion is missing. The sample gives roughly 150,000 clones, approximately 10% of which show up once; roughly 2% is in the top ten. Overall study results and limits: A closer apparent resemblance between naive, central memory and Treg TCRB repertoires was seen in patients than in healthy donors. TCRB CDR3 length was moderately but significantly reduced in all four CD4+ subsets of Type 1 diabetes patients. The cDNA sequencing approach could over-represent high-TCR-expressing cells.

The sequencing input was central memory CD4+ T cells from blood. The genes are TRBV7-3 and TRBJ2-1; D could derive from TRBD1 or TRBD2 (8 bases each). This clonotype was obtained from a man aged 18 to 35 in good health. The CDR3 DNA is TGTGCCAGCAGCCAGACGACAGGGGAAGGGACTAGTGCCTCAAGGGAGCAGTTCTTC. Protein: CASSQTTGEGTSASREQFF.